The 24 T cell receptor beta chains in this list originate from one sample, sequenced in a study of shared clonotypes between healthy human individuals. Profiling relied on immunoSEQ multiplex PCR, and the TCRdb table lists in-frame clones only, not all of them. The table includes around 2,000,000 clones, about 93% detected once. CD45RO-negative, CCR7-selected cells formed the naive CD8 fraction, which excluded terminally differentiated effector memory CD45RA+ cells. The sequenced sample consisted of naive CD8+ T cells from PBMCs. The receptors were sampled from a man aged 18 to 29 in good health. Some clones in this sample may be carry-over from other donors' samples.

CDR3 region: CASSQNKASNTEAFF. In DNA, the CDR3 is TGTGCCAGCAGCCAAAATAAAGCTTCAAACACTGAAGCTTTCTTT. V and J are TRBV4-2 and TRBJ1-1; D unresolved. The V gene's germline CDR1 is LGHNA and CDR2 YNFKEQ. The V end lost 2 bases, the J end lost 2 bases, and 12 bases lay between the germline ends. The CDR3 is 15 amino acids.

The chain links TRBV14 to TRBJ2-2; D is ambiguous. Germline V gene data show CDR1 as SGHDN and CDR2 as FVKESK. Between the trimmed V and J ends, which lost 4 bases and 2 bases, there was a span of 8 bases. The CDR3 consists of 14 residues. The CDR3 sequence: CASSPDLNTGELFF. CDR3 in DNA: TGTGCCAGCAGCCCGGACCTCAACACCGGGGAGCTGTTTTTT.

The chain recombines TRBV4-1 with TRBJ2-3; D might be TRBD1 or TRBD2, each matching 6 bases. Germline-derived CDR1 and CDR2 are MGHRA and YSYEKL. V shed 1 base and J shed 0 bases, with 14 bases lying between them. The CDR3 is made up of 17 amino acids. In DNA, the CDR3 is TGCGCCAGCAGCCAAGCTGCGAGGGGGGCTAGCACAGATACGCAGTATTTT. Amino acid sequence: CASSQAARGASTDTQYF.

The chain carries TRBV11-2 and TRBJ2-3; 10 bases align to TRBD2. V gave up 6 bases and J gave up 3 bases; unmatched junction bases: 6. Per the germline V gene, CDR1 is SGHAT and CDR2 is FQNNGV. This CDR3 spans 15 amino acids. The CDR3 sequence is CASSSSGSVTDTQYF. Written as DNA, the CDR3 is TGTGCCAGCAGTTCTAGCGGGAGTGTAACAGATACGCAGTATTTT.

This rearrangement joins TRBV9 to TRBJ2-1; 9 bases line up with TRBD2. Trimming took 4 bases from V and 0 from J; bases not matched to a gene: 14. This CDR3 is 19 amino acids long. The germline CDR1 and CDR2 sequences are SGDLS and YYNGEE. CDR3 sequence reads: CASSPGPLAGSISYNEQFF. CDR3 nucleotide sequence: TGTGCCAGCAGCCCAGGCCCCCTAGCGGGAAGCATCTCCTACAATGAGCAGTTCTTC.

Details on this clone: Other DNA sequences from this sample encode an identical CDR3 as well. This rearrangement joins TRBV9 to TRBJ1-5, with D possibly being TRBD1 (5 bases). Trimming left V 0 bases short and J 7 bases short, with 14 bases between. The CDR3 is made up of 15 amino acids. Germline V lookup: CDR1 SGDLS, CDR2 YYNGEE. CDR3 sequence (DNA): TGTGCCAGCAGCGTAGACGGGGGACTTGGACAGCCCCAGCATTTT. This gives the protein CASSVDGGLGQPQHF.

This clone was picked up one time. V is TRBV11-2 and J is TRBJ1-1; 11 positions match TRBD1. The germline V gene encodes CDR1 SGHAT and CDR2 FQNNGV. This CDR3 region has 18 residues. V trimming: 1 base; J trimming: 7 bases; junction bases outside the gene matches: 14. CDR3 region: CASSLGEQTGTGGDEAFF. The DNA for the CDR3 is TGTGCCAGCAGCTTAGGGGAACAAACCGGGACAGGGGGGGATGAAGCTTTCTTT.

V is TRBV13 and J is TRBJ2-3; 7 bases fit TRBD2. CDR3 length: 15 residues. Trimming cost V 5 bases and J 2 bases; bases outside gene matches: 7. Germline V gene data show CDR1 as PRHDT and CDR2 as FYEKMQ (reference sequence). CDR3 in amino acids: CASSAWAGDTDTQYF. The DNA for the CDR3 is TGTGCCAGCAGCGCGTGGGCGGGGGACACAGATACGCAGTATTTT. Full variable domain (remainder filled in from reference TRBV13 and TRBJ2-3): AAGVIQSPRHLIKEKRETATLKCYPIPRHDTVYWYQQGPGQDPQFLISFYEKMQSDKGSIPDRFSAQQFSDYHSELNMSSLELGDSALYFCASSAWAGDTDTQYFGPGTRLTVL.

The V gene is TRBV13, the J gene TRBJ2-1; 12 positions match TRBD2. Germline V lookup: CDR1 PRHDT, CDR2 FYEKMQ (reference sequence). V dropped 6 bases and J dropped 7; count of bases not matched to a gene: 10. This CDR3 is 16 amino acids long. This CDR3 is CASSSQTSGSSNEQFF. CDR3 nucleotide sequence: TGTGCCAGCAGTTCCCAGACTAGCGGGAGTTCGAATGAGCAGTTCTTC.

The V call is TRBV7-9, the J call TRBJ2-5; TRBD2 matches 10 bases. The germline CDR1 and CDR2 sequences are SEHNR and FQNEAQ (reference sequence). V lost 2 bases and J lost 3; bases outside the gene matches: 6. The CDR3 length is 16 residues. CDR3 sequence reads: CASSLFPSGREETQYF. The CDR3 DNA follows: TGTGCCAGCAGCTTATTTCCTAGCGGGAGAGAAGAGACCCAGTACTTC. Together with reference TRBV7-9 and TRBJ2-5, the CDR3 gives the full variable domain: DTGVSQNPRHKITKRGQNVTFRCDPISEHNRLYWYRQTLGQGPEFLTYFQNEAQLEKSRLLSDRFSAERPKGSFSTLEIQRTEQGDSAMYLCASSLFPSGREETQYFGPGTRLLVL.

The rearrangement uses TRBV5-5 and TRBJ2-1; 10 bases are a match to TRBD2. J lost 3 bases, V lost 0 bases, and 9 bases had no gene match. The CDR3 is 18 residues long. Per the germline V gene, CDR1 is SGHKS and CDR2 is YYEKEE (reference sequence). The CDR3 DNA reads TGTGCCAGCAGCTTGGAGAGCGGGACTAGCGCCCTCTACAATGAGCAGTTCTTC. Translated, it gives CASSLESGTSALYNEQFF.

The chain is built from TRBV11-2 and TRBJ2-7, with TRBD2 identical over 14 bases. This CDR3 has 15 amino acids. Unmatched junction bases numbered 4, after V lost 5 bases and J lost 4 bases. Per the germline V gene, CDR1 is SGHAT and CDR2 is FQNNGV. The DNA for the CDR3 is TGTGCCAGCAGCGGGAGGACTAGCGGGAGGTACGAGCAGTACTTC. Its protein is CASSGRTSGRYEQYF.

CDR3 sequence: CASSLGLYNEQFF. The CDR3 nucleotides are TGTGCCAGCAGCTTGGGACTCTACAATGAGCAGTTCTTC. The J gene is TRBJ2-1, the V gene TRBV11-3; a weak D match, TRBD2 (6 bases). Trimming removed 3 bases from V and 3 bases from J, with 6 bases in between. CDR1 and CDR2 (germline): SGHNT, YENEEA. This CDR3 has 13 residues.

This chain uses TRBV2 with TRBJ2-1; TRBD2 matches at 10 bases. The CDR3 is made up of 16 amino acids. The junction had 11 bases not matched to a gene; V was cut back by 4 bases and J by 8 bases. Germline V lookup: CDR1 SNHLY, CDR2 FYNNEI. In DNA, the CDR3 is TGTGCCAGCAGTGCGGGCCAGCGGGAGGGTCGCGATGAGCAGTTCTTC. Amino acid sequence: CASSAGQREGRDEQFF.

The chain links TRBV4-1 to TRBJ2-2; 9 bases are a match to TRBD2. J was trimmed by 6 bases and V by 1 base; bases with no gene match: 3. This CDR3 comprises 15 residues. Looked up from germline, CDR1 is MGHRA and CDR2 is YSYEKL. CDR3 in DNA: TGCGCCAGCAGCCAAGCGGCGGGAGGGCCCGGGGAGCTGTTTTTT. Translation gives CASSQAAGGPGELFF.

CDR3 nucleotides: TGTGCCAGCAGCGGTAGCGGGAGACCGGGGAATGAGCAGTTCTTC. Its translation: CASSGSGRPGNEQFF. This chain joins TRBV9 and TRBJ2-1; 9 nucleotides match TRBD2. The CDR3 is 15 amino acids. The junction had 8 bases not matched to a gene; V was cut back by 3 bases and J by 7 bases. Germline CDR1 and CDR2: SGDLS and YYNGEE.

This chain connects TRBV12-5 to TRBJ2-2, with D tentatively TRBD2 (6 bases). There are 13 residues in the CDR3. The V end was cut by 7 bases, the J end by 5 bases, with 11 bases between. Germline lookup yields CDR1 LGHNT and CDR2 FRNRAP. The DNA for the CDR3 is TGTGCTAGTGATCCGGGGGTAACCGGGGAGCTGTTTTTT. This gives the protein CASDPGVTGELFF.

A single count supports this clone. The chain uses TRBV5-8 and TRBJ1-5; D is uncertain. Trimming left V 4 bases short and J 12 bases short, with 11 bases between. Germline CDR1 is SGHTS and CDR2 is YDEGEE. The CDR3 length is 11 residues. The CDR3 sequence: CASSPFGFQHF. DNA for the CDR3: TGTGCCAGCAGCCCTTTCGGGTTCCAGCATTTT.

The chain combines TRBV14 with TRBJ2-1, with D possibly TRBD2 on 6 matching bases. V dropped 1 base and J dropped 6 bases, with 16 bases sitting between them. The CDR3 loop spans 16 amino acids. CDR1 is SGHDN and CDR2 is FVKESK in the germline V gene. The CDR3 bases are TGTGCCAGCAGCCAAGTAGAACAGTGGCGGGGCAATGAGCAGTTCTTC. Protein: CASSQVEQWRGNEQFF.

This chain joins TRBV29-1 and TRBJ2-7, with D unresolved. Trimming stripped 0 bases from V and 2 bases from J, with 8 bases between. CDR1 SQVTM and CDR2 ANQGSEA come from the germline V gene. The CDR3 is 13 amino acids. The CDR3 spells CSVEDRGPYEQYF. The CDR3, as DNA: TGCAGCGTTGAAGATCGTGGACCCTACGAGCAGTACTTC.

The chain joins TRBV27 to TRBJ1-5; D ambiguous. Per germline, CDR1 MNHEY and CDR2 SMNVEV (reference sequence). V dropped 5 bases and J dropped 3 bases, with 17 bases sitting between them. This CDR3 is 16 amino acids long. The CDR3 here is CASSPLKVQVNQPQHF. DNA of the CDR3: TGTGCCAGCAGTCCGCTAAAGGTACAAGTCAATCAGCCCCAGCATTTT.

This sequence joins TRBV27 and TRBJ2-1, with D maybe TRBD1 (5 bases). In germline, CDR1 is MNHEY, CDR2 SMNVEV (reference sequence). Between the trimmed V and J ends, which lost 1 base and 10 bases, there was a span of 17 bases. This CDR3 has 15 amino acids. In DNA, the CDR3 is TGTGCCAGCAGTTTATATATGGGCTTCTCAGGGGAGCAGTTCTTC. This encodes CASSLYMGFSGEQFF.

In its sample, this clone was seen once. The chain employs TRBV27 and TRBJ1-5; D is ambiguous. In germline, CDR1 is MNHEY, CDR2 SMNVEV (reference sequence). The CDR3 consists of 12 residues. V was cut by 5 bases and J by 7 bases, with 9 bases left in between. The CDR3 DNA follows: TGTGCCAGCAGTGTCCTAGGCCAGCCCCAGCATTTT. Its protein product is CASSVLGQPQHF.

Regarding this clone: Additional DNA sequences in this sample encode the identical CDR3. This rearrangement joins TRBV19 to TRBJ2-7; D may be TRBD2 (5 bases). This CDR3 has 13 amino acids. V was clipped by 6 bases and J by 4 bases, with 13 bases between them. Germline V gene lookup returns CDR1 LNHDA and CDR2 SQIVND (reference sequence). The CDR3 DNA reads as TGTGCCAGTAGAACGGCGGGCTCGTACGAGCAGTACTTC. This translates into CASRTAGSYEQYF.